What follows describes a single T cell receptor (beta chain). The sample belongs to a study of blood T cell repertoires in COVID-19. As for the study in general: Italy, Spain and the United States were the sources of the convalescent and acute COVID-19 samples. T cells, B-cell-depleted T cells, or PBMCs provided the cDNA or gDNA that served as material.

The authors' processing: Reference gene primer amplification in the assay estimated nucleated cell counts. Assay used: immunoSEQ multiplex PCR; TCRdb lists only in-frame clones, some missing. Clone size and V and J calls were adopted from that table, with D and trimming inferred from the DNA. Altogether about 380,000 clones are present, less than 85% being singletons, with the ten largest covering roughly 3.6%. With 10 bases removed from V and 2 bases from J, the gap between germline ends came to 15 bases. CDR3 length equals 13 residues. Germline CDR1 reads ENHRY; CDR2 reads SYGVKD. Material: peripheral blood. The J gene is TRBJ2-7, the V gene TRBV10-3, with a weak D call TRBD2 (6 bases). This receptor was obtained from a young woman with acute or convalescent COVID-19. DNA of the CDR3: TGTGCCACCATGGGGGGTACCGCCTACGAGCAGTACTTC. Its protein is CATMGGTAYEQYF.